This T cell receptor beta chain was recorded in a study of breast tumors, draining lymph nodes, adjacent tissues. Overall study results and limits: The data were judged consistent with most tumor T cells coming from lymph node and expanding in tumor. Tumors had less TCR diversity than lymph nodes, more than nontumor tissue.

TCRdb independently ran MiXCR on the multiplex PCR reads; one entry per CDR3 protein. This repertoire shows about 20,000 distinct CDR3 sequences, around 46% found once; its top ten account for 15% to 25%. This CDR3 comprises 15 residues. In germline, CDR1 is SGHRS, CDR2 YFSETQ. In its sample, this clonotype ranks as large. The antigen remains unidentified. The junction does not match germline at one end; this may be a read error. The sequence was collected from a female donor with breast cancer. Some clones in this sample may be carry-over from other donors' samples. V gene TRBV5-1 combines with J gene TRBJ2-1; the D gene is possibly TRBD1 (6 bases). Sequenced: breast tumor tissue. CDR3: CASSLTGGAYNEQFF. The CDR3 nucleotides read TGTGCCAGCAGCTTAACTGGGGGCGCTTACAATGAGCAGTTCTTC.